This T cell receptor (beta chain) appears in the sequencing data of a study of blood T cell repertoires in COVID-19. On the study more broadly: From the United States, Italy and Spain came samples of acute and convalescent COVID-19. From T cells, B-cell-depleted T cells, or PBMCs came the material, which was cDNA or gDNA.

Deletions cut 4 bases from V and 5 bases from J, with 16 bases between. Germline V gene lookup returns CDR1 SGHRS and CDR2 YFSETQ. The CDR3 extends over 15 amino acids. The authors' processing: Quantification of nucleated cells was approximated via reference gene primer amplification. Repertoires were generated with immunoSEQ multiplex PCR, while TCRdb's copy carries only in-frame clones and drops some. D and trimming come from the DNA, and the V and J calls and clone size come from that table. The sample includes 120,000 or so clones, around 82% of them seen just once. The sequenced material came from peripheral blood. The receptor's source is a human donor in a cohort sampled during active COVID-19. This chain connects TRBV5-1 to TRBJ2-1, with a tentative D call TRBD1 (7 bases). The CDR3 DNA is TGCGCCAGCAGCCCTGGAGGGGGCTTGGACAATGAGCAGTTCTTC. Amino acid sequence: CASSPGGGLDNEQFF.